A single sample gave rise to the 29 T cell receptor beta chains below, sequenced in a study of blood T cell repertoires in COVID-19. Method: immunoSEQ multiplex PCR; TCRdb's copy keeps in-frame clones and lacks some. The table includes some 430,000 clones, around 91% detected once. Sequencing was done on a sample of PBMCs or T cells enriched from blood (not recorded which). These receptors came from a man between 18 and 35 years old who had recovered from COVID-19.

This clone was observed a few times. This rearrangement joins TRBV18 to TRBJ2-7; TRBD2 aligns across 7 bases. Germline lookup yields CDR1 KGHSH and CDR2 LQKENI. This CDR3 has 15 residues. The J segment lost 0 bases and the V segment lost 2 bases, leaving 4 bases of the junction unmatched. This chain's CDR3 is CASSPGEGISYEQYF. CDR3 in DNA: TGTGCCAGCTCACCAGGGGAGGGGATCTCCTACGAGCAGTACTTC.

The J gene is TRBJ1-3, the V gene TRBV19; a weak D match, TRBD1 (5 bases). CDR1 LNHDA and CDR2 SQIVND come from the germline V gene (reference sequence). V lost 6 bases to trimming and J lost 4 bases, with 13 bases between them. This CDR3 spans 14 amino acids. The chain's CDR3 is CASRSPGVGNTIYF. CDR3 in DNA: TGTGCCAGTAGGTCACCGGGGGTCGGAAACACCATATATTTT.

This chain joins TRBV9 and TRBJ2-7; D not resolved. The CDR3 is 15 residues long. With 0 bases removed from V and 4 bases from J, the gap between germline ends came to 14 bases. CDR1 SGDLS and CDR2 YYNGEE come from the germline V gene. The DNA for the CDR3 is TGTGCCAGCAGCGTAGTTCGTGGCAGTCAATACGAGCAGTACTTC. Its translation: CASSVVRGSQYEQYF.

The chain employs TRBV12-5 and TRBJ2-1; possible D gene TRBD1, 5 bases. The CDR3 covers 14 residues. V was pared by 7 bases and J by 7 bases, with 17 bases between. The V gene's germline CDR1 is LGHNT and CDR2 FRNRAP. CDR3 coding DNA: TGTGCTAGTGCCCTCGGACAAGGAAAAAATGAGCAGTTCTTC. Translating gives CASALGQGKNEQFF. Full variable domain (outside the CDR3, taken from reference TRBV12-5 and TRBJ2-1): DARVTQTPRHKVTEMGQEVTMRCQPILGHNTVFWYRQTMMQGLELLAYFRNRAPLDDSGMPKDRFSAEMPDATLATLKIQPSEPRDSAVYFCASALGQGKNEQFFGPGTRLTVL.

The rearrangement joins TRBV5-1 to TRBJ2-2, with a weak D call TRBD2 (6 bases). The CDR3 totals 15 residues. The germline V gene encodes CDR1 SGHRS and CDR2 YFSETQ. V dropped 5 bases and J dropped 4 bases, with 15 bases sitting between them. The DNA of the CDR3 is TGCGCCAGCAGGAGGTCTAGCGATAGCACCGGGGAGCTGTTTTTT. It translates to CASRRSSDSTGELFF. Full variable domain (outside the CDR3, taken from reference TRBV5-1 and TRBJ2-2): KAGVTQTPRYLIKTRGQQVTLSCSPISGHRSVSWYQQTPGQGLQFLFEYFSETQRNKGNFPGRFSGRQFSNSRSEMNVSTLELGDSALYLCASRRSSDSTGELFFGEGSRLTVL.

CDR3 sequence (DNA): TGTGCCAGCAGCGTAGGCCCCGTGACAGTTAACTCTGGAAACACCATATATTTT. Amino acids: CASSVGPVTVNSGNTIYF. V and J are TRBV9 and TRBJ1-3, with a tentative D call TRBD1 (5 bases). V was cut by 0 bases and J by 0 bases, with 16 bases left in between. Germline V gene sequence: CDR1 SGDLS, CDR2 YYNGEE. The CDR3 covers 18 residues.

This clone was detected once. The V call is TRBV7-8, the J call TRBJ1-5; 7 nucleotides align to TRBD1. CDR3 length equals 14 residues. Trimming took 4 bases from V and 5 from J; bases not matched to a gene: 5. CDR1 and CDR2 (germline): SGHVS, FQNEAQ. The CDR3 loop is CASSWGQNHQPQHF. The CDR3 DNA reads TGTGCCAGCAGCTGGGGACAGAATCATCAGCCCCAGCATTTT.

The J gene is TRBJ1-3, the V gene TRBV10-3; 10 bases align to TRBD1. Germline trimming cut 5 bases from V and 4 bases from J; bases unmatched to any gene: 2. This CDR3 is 14 amino acids long. Germline CDR1 and CDR2: ENHRY and SYGVKD. The chain's CDR3 is CAISRDRGGNTIYF. CDR3 DNA: TGTGCCATCAGTCGGGACAGGGGAGGAAACACCATATATTTT.

The chain combines TRBV30 with TRBJ2-1; possible D gene TRBD1, 5 bases. Germline loops: CDR1 GTSNPN, CDR2 SVGIG (reference sequence). The CDR3 has 11 residues. Trimming pared 4 bases from V and 7 bases from J, leaving 8 bases between. This CDR3 is CAWTRVNEQFF. The CDR3 coding sequence is TGTGCCTGGACCAGGGTTAATGAGCAGTTCTTC.

The chain links TRBV5-1 to TRBJ2-1, with D possibly TRBD2 on 5 matching bases. Trimming took 0 bases from V and 3 from J, leaving 13 bases between them. This CDR3 region has 16 residues. Germline CDR1 SGHRS, CDR2 YFSETQ. The CDR3 loop reads CASSLAGGWSYNEQFF. The CDR3 region has the DNA TGCGCCAGCAGCTTGGCTGGAGGATGGAGCTACAATGAGCAGTTCTTC.

The chain is built from TRBV6-2 or TRBV6-3 and TRBJ2-7; 7 positions agree with TRBD1. CDR1 MNHEY and CDR2 SVGEGT come from the germline V gene. Trimming removed 2 bases from V and 5 bases from J; junction bases left unmatched: 6. CDR3 length: 14 amino acids. DNA of the CDR3: TGTGCCAGCAGTTACGTAGGGGGCGGCGACGAGCAGTACTTC. The encoded protein is CASSYVGGGDEQYF.

This rearrangement joins TRBV2 to TRBJ1-2; TRBD1 might be the D (5 bases). The CDR3 covers 12 residues. Trimming pared 2 bases from V and 8 bases from J, leaving 9 bases between. Per the germline V gene, CDR1 is SNHLY and CDR2 is FYNNEI. The CDR3 region is CASSEWGLGYTF. The CDR3 DNA is TGTGCCAGCAGTGAATGGGGACTCGGCTACACCTTC.

The V gene is TRBV2, the J gene TRBJ1-1; TRBD1 is a possible D gene (5 bases). V was trimmed by 5 bases and J by 1 base, leaving 20 bases between them. The CDR3 contains 17 residues. The germline V gene has CDR1 SNHLY and CDR2 FYNNEI. CDR3 region: CASSKNSGFGGNTEAFF. For the CDR3, the DNA is TGTGCCAGCAGTAAGAACTCAGGGTTTGGTGGGAACACTGAAGCTTTCTTT.

Notes on this clone: This probably arose from a read error, given a far larger clone one base away. The chain employs TRBV2 and TRBJ1-1; D is possibly TRBD1 (5 bases). V gave up 3 bases and J gave up 0 bases, with 5 bases separating them. The CDR3 loop spans 13 amino acids. Germline loops: CDR1 SNHLY, CDR2 FYNNEI. Here the CDR3 reads CASSDRVNTEAFF. In nucleotides, the CDR3 is TGTGCCAGCAGTGACAGGGTGAACACTGAAGCTTTCTTT.

This sequence joins TRBV6-1 and TRBJ1-5; weak D call: TRBD1 (5 bases). V lost 1 base and J 2 bases, leaving 9 bases between the germline ends. The CDR3 runs 15 residues. Per the germline V gene, CDR1 is MNHNS and CDR2 is SASEGT. The CDR3 spells CASSEGRGGNQPQHF. The CDR3 bases are TGTGCCAGCAGTGAAGGAAGGGGCGGCAATCAGCCCCAGCATTTT.

The chain has TRBV5-1 and TRBJ1-4; D unclear. This CDR3 spans 13 amino acids. V lost 7 bases to trimming and J lost 7 bases, with 14 bases between them. In germline, CDR1 is SGHRS, CDR2 YFSETQ. The CDR3 region has the DNA TGCGCCAGCCGCCACGACTCTGGTGAAAAACTGTTTTTT. This translates into CASRHDSGEKLFF.

The chain employs TRBV2 and TRBJ1-6; no clear D. CDR3 length equals 15 residues. Trimming removed 8 bases at V and 1 base at J, with 12 bases between. In germline, CDR1 is SNHLY, CDR2 FYNNEI. CDR3 bases: TGTGCCAGCGCCCGGGAGAGTTCCTATAATTCACCCCTCCACTTT. Encoded protein: CASARESSYNSPLHF.

The J gene is TRBJ2-7, the V gene TRBV2; tentatively, D is TRBD1 (5 bases). Between the trimmed V and J ends, which lost 6 bases and 0 bases, there was a span of 12 bases. The CDR3 is 14 residues long. Germline V CDR1 and CDR2: SNHLY, FYNNEI. The CDR3: CASREDTTSYEQYF. In DNA, the CDR3 is TGTGCCAGCAGAGAGGACACTACCTCCTACGAGCAGTACTTC.

The chain is built from TRBV19 and TRBJ1-6; tentatively, D is TRBD1 (5 bases). This CDR3 comprises 13 residues. CDR1 LNHDA and CDR2 SQIVND come from the germline V gene (reference sequence). V was trimmed by 8 bases and J by 4 bases, leaving 9 bases between them. This CDR3 reads CASGQGYNSPLHF. The CDR3, as DNA: TGTGCCAGTGGCCAGGGATATAATTCACCCCTCCACTTT.

The chain links TRBV19 to TRBJ2-2; TRBD1 is a possible D gene (6 bases). The CDR3 sequence is 15 residues long. Germline assignment: CDR1 LNHDA and CDR2 SQIVND (reference sequence). V was shortened by 4 bases and J by 1 base, with 10 bases between the two germline ends. CDR3 DNA sequence: TGTGCCAGTAGTACCACAGGGTTGAACACCGGGGAGCTGTTTTTT. Its translation is CASSTTGLNTGELFF.

The chain carries TRBV3-1 (or the pseudogene TRBV3-2) and TRBJ2-5; 12 nucleotides match TRBD2. Germline V gene data show CDR1 as LGHDT and CDR2 as YNNKEL (reference sequence). This CDR3 is 17 amino acids long. The ends lost 2 bases at V and 4 bases at J; junction bases unmatched: 8. The CDR3 DNA reads as TGTGCCAGCAGCCAATTCTCTAGCGGGGGGGTCATAGAGACCCAGTACTTC. This sequence encodes CASSQFSSGGVIETQYF.

The chain carries TRBV5-1 and TRBJ2-7; maybe TRBD2 (6 bases). CDR3 size: 16 residues. V dropped 0 bases and J dropped 1 base, with 14 bases sitting between them. Germline CDR1 SGHRS, CDR2 YFSETQ. CDR3 residues: CASSLVGGPDSYEQYF. Here the CDR3 DNA reads TGCGCCAGCAGCTTGGTGGGGGGACCCGATTCCTACGAGCAGTACTTC.

This sequence joins TRBV12-5 and TRBJ2-5; 7 bases align to TRBD1. With 4 bases clipped from V and 7 bases from J, the junction kept 6 bases outside the gene matches. The CDR3 is made up of 13 amino acids. CDR1 is LGHNT and CDR2 is FRNRAP in the germline V gene. The CDR3 is CASGSGQVGTQYF. The CDR3 DNA is TGTGCTAGTGGTTCAGGACAGGTAGGGACCCAGTACTTC.

With regard to this clone: The same CDR3 is also encoded by other DNA sequences in this sample. The chain employs TRBV7-6 and TRBJ2-7; a weak D match, TRBD1 (6 bases). The germline V and J ends were trimmed by 4 bases and 4 bases, with 8 bases remaining between them. The CDR3 contains 12 residues. Germline V CDR1 and CDR2: SGHVS, FNYEAQ. CDR3 coding DNA: TGTGCCAGCAGCTCGACAGGTTACGAGCAGTACTTC. It is translated as CASSSTGYEQYF.

This chain joins TRBV9 and TRBJ2-3, with 10 bases aligning to TRBD2. The junction had 9 bases not matched to a gene; V was cut back by 0 bases and J by 5 bases. This CDR3 region has 17 residues. Germline values: CDR1 SGDLS, CDR2 YYNGEE. CDR3 residues: CASSVGSLAGARDTQYF. The CDR3 nucleotides read TGTGCCAGCAGCGTAGGATCGCTAGCGGGGGCGAGAGATACGCAGTATTTT.

The chain recombines TRBV5-1 with TRBJ2-1; D is uncertain. In germline, CDR1 is SGHRS, CDR2 YFSETQ. With 3 bases removed from V and 6 bases from J, the gap between germline ends came to 4 bases. The CDR3 runs to 11 residues. The CDR3 coding sequence is TGCGCCAGCAGCTCCATCAATGAGCAGTTCTTC. Protein sequence: CASSSINEQFF.

V and J are TRBV27 and TRBJ1-1, with no clear D. Per germline, CDR1 MNHEY and CDR2 SMNVEV (reference sequence). V lost 0 bases, J lost 7 bases, and 9 bases lay in between. The CDR3 totals 13 residues. CDR3 DNA: TGTGCCAGCAGTTTATCCTCCCTAAGTGAAGCTTTCTTT. Translation: CASSLSSLSEAFF.

The chain employs TRBV7-2 and TRBJ1-5; no definite D call. Trimming left V 1 base short and J 5 bases short, with 9 bases between. The CDR3 consists of 14 residues. Germline V CDR1 and CDR2: SGHTA, FQGNSA. The CDR3 DNA is TGTGCCAGCAGCTTAGTTCTGGGAGATCAGCCCCAGCATTTT. Protein: CASSLVLGDQPQHF.

The chain uses TRBV27 and TRBJ2-7; D is unclear. Trimming shortened V by 3 bases and J by 2 bases, and 11 bases separated the two germline ends. CDR3 length equals 14 residues. CDR1 and CDR2 (germline): MNHEY, SMNVEV (reference sequence). In DNA form, the CDR3 reads TGTGCCAGCAGTTTGTCCGGGTCTGCCTACGAGCAGTACTTC. It translates to CASSLSGSAYEQYF.